This T cell receptor beta chain was retrieved from a study of blood T cell repertoires in COVID-19. Study in general: Samples of COVID-19 (acute and convalescent) were obtained from the United States, Italy and Spain.

Two negative PCRs, clearance, or symptom resolution had been documented for recovered Cohort 3 donors. Only in-frame clones appear in the TCRdb table, and some are missing; sequencing was by immunoSEQ multiplex PCR. The table includes roughly 370,000 clones, approximately 87% detected once. The germline V gene encodes CDR1 SGHKS and CDR2 YYEKEE (reference sequence). This CDR3 is built from 17 residues. The trim removed 0 bases at V and 6 bases at J, leaving 12 bases unmatched. The rearrangement uses TRBV5-5 and TRBJ1-5, with TRBD1 identical over 7 bases. The origin of this receptor is a woman aged 45-65 years who had recovered from COVID-19. Specimen: PBMCs or T cells enriched from blood (not recorded which). CDR3 bases: TGTGCCAGCAGCTTGGGTGCGGCAGGGGGATTTCGTCAGCCCCAGCATTTT. Translated, it gives CASSLGAAGGFRQPQHF.